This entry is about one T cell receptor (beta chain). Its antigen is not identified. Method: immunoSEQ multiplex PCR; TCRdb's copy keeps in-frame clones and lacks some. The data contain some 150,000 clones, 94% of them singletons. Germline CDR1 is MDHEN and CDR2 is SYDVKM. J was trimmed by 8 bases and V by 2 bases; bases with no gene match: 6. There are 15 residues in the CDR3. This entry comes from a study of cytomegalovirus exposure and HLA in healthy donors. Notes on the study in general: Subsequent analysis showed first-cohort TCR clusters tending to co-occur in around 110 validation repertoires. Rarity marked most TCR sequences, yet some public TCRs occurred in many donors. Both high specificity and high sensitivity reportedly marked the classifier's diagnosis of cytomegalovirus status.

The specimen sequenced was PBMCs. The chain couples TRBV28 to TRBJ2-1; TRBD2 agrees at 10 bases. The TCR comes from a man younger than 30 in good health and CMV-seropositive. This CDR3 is CASSLPLAGVDEQFF. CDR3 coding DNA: TGTGCCAGCAGTTTACCTCTAGCGGGAGTCGATGAGCAGTTCTTC.